This T cell receptor beta chain was sequenced during a study of control samples from healthy donors and cancer patients (dated by TCRdb to 2020 to 2022). The library relied on the immunoSEQ multiplex PCR assay. Sourced from immuneACCESS, this table was stored by TCRdb with only in-frame sequences that have V and J called. A share of the clones is absent; for the studies checked, an unresolved V gene accounts for under half, and the remainder has no known explanation. The sample includes 85,000 to 120,000 clones, with around 92% observed a single time. Clones ranked in the top ten supply roughly 2.5% of the sample. The CDR3 measures 12 amino acids from cysteine to phenylalanine. Just the 36-base CDR3 DNA is kept, in frame starting at base 1. The germline V gene specifies MGHRA as CDR1 and YSYEKL as CDR2. Worth noting for this clone: Its antigen is unknown. Base-call qualities are not available, and no considerably larger clone is one nucleotide away.

Recombination connected TRBV4-1 to TRBJ1-4; possibly the D gene is TRBD1, per 6 matching bases. Sequencing input: blood. The TCR originated in a woman aged 18-29 years in good health. The sequenced DNA is TGCCCATATACGGGGGGCGGTGAAAAACTGTTTTTT. Its translation reads: CPYTGGGEKLFF.